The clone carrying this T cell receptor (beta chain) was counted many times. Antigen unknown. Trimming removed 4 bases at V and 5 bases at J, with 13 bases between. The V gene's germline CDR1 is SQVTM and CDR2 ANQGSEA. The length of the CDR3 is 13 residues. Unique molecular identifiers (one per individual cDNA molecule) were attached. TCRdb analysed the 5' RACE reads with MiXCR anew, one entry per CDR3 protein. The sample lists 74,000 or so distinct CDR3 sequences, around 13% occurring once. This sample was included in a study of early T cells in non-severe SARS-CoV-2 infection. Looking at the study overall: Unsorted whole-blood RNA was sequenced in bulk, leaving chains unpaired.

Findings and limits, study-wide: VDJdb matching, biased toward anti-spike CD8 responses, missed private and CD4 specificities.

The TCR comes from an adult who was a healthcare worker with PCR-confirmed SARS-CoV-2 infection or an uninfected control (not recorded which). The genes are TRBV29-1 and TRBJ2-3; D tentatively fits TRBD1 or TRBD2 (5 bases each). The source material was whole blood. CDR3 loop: CSVASGAQDTQYF. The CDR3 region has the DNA TGCAGCGTTGCTTCCGGGGCCCAAGATACGCAGTATTTT.